Shown below are 21 T cell receptor beta chains from a single sample sequenced in a study of siplizumab effects on memory and regulatory T cells. Here immunoSEQ multiplex PCR was the method, and the copy in TCRdb shows in-frame clones only, minus some. Found here are 70,000 or so clones, 88% of them singletons; the top ten hold around 1.6%. Sequenced: Tregs sorted from blood. The receptors originated from a human donor in good health.

V and J are TRBV7-8 and TRBJ2-3, with D perhaps TRBD1 (6 bases). V lost 2 bases, J lost 5 bases, and 14 bases lay in between. Per the germline V gene, CDR1 is SGHVS and CDR2 is FQNEAQ. The CDR3 has 15 amino acids. The DNA of the CDR3 is TGTGCCAGCAGCTTACTAACAGGGTCGGAAGATACGCAGTATTTT. Its translation is CASSLLTGSEDTQYF.

The rearrangement links TRBV19 to TRBJ2-2; D is perhaps TRBD1 or TRBD2 (5 bases each). The CDR3 extends over 18 amino acids. The V and J ends lost 0 bases and 5 bases respectively, with 19 bases between them. The germline V gene encodes CDR1 LNHDA and CDR2 SQIVND (reference sequence). CDR3 loop: CASSIDLWGGPGTGELFF. Here the CDR3 DNA reads TGTGCCAGTAGTATAGATCTTTGGGGCGGCCCGGGGACCGGGGAGCTGTTTTTT.

Regarding this clone: The identical CDR3 is also encoded by other nucleotide sequences in the sample. The J gene is TRBJ2-7, the V gene TRBV11-3, with no clear D. Germline assignment: CDR1 SGHNT and CDR2 YENEEA. This CDR3 has 12 residues. V was trimmed by 5 bases and J by 0 bases, leaving 5 bases between them. The CDR3 region is CASSLSSYEQYF. DNA of the CDR3: TGTGCCAGCAGCCTGAGCTCCTACGAGCAGTACTTC.

V gene TRBV27 combines with J gene TRBJ1-5; D possibly corresponds to TRBD1 (5 bases). The germline V gene encodes CDR1 MNHEY and CDR2 SMNVEV (reference sequence). The CDR3 consists of 15 residues. Trimming removed 6 bases at V and 4 bases at J, with 16 bases between. CDR3 sequence: CASSPGTAANQPQHF. DNA of the CDR3: TGTGCCAGCAGCCCCGGGACGGCCGCTAATCAGCCCCAGCATTTT.

The gene calls are TRBV18 and TRBJ1-1, with D possibly TRBD1 on 5 matching bases. Germline V gene lookup returns CDR1 KGHSH and CDR2 LQKENI. Between the trimmed V and J ends, which lost 1 base and 4 bases, there was a span of 13 bases. The CDR3 loop spans 15 amino acids. DNA of the CDR3: TGTGCCAGCTCACCACAACAGGCCGGGGGCACTGAAGCTTTCTTT. Protein: CASSPQQAGGTEAFF.

This clone was counted a single time. The rearrangement uses TRBV28 and TRBJ2-5; no firm D call. This CDR3 contains 15 residues. Germline V gene sequence: CDR1 MDHEN, CDR2 SYDVKM. Trimming removed 3 bases at V and 3 bases at J, with 14 bases between. The CDR3 DNA sequence: TGTGCCAGCAGTTTCATGGGGTTAGGAGAAGAGACCCAGTACTTC. Amino acid sequence: CASSFMGLGEETQYF.

This chain connects TRBV9 to TRBJ2-2, with 9 bases identical to TRBD2. CDR1 and CDR2 from the germline V gene are SGDLS and YYNGEE. V was clipped by 0 bases and J by 4 bases; unmatched bases: 1. The CDR3 covers 15 residues. This CDR3 is CASSVGLAVTGELFF. The CDR3 nucleotides read TGTGCCAGCAGCGTAGGACTAGCGGTCACCGGGGAGCTGTTTTTT.

The chain couples TRBV23-1 to TRBJ1-6; possible D gene TRBD1, 6 bases. TRBV23-1 carries the ORF label, with uncertain function. The CDR3 runs 15 residues. The V and J ends lost 1 base and 7 bases respectively, with 11 bases between them. CDR3 bases: TGCGCCAGCAGTCAATACAGGGCGTTGAATTCACCCCTCCACTTT. Protein sequence: CASSQYRALNSPLHF.

The chain recombines TRBV5-6 with TRBJ2-1; D possibly corresponds to TRBD2 (6 bases). The CDR3 extends over 11 amino acids. The V and J ends lost 3 bases and 9 bases respectively, with 7 bases between them. From germline, CDR1 is SGHDT and CDR2 YYEEEE. The CDR3 region is CASSYGGEQFF. For the CDR3, the DNA is TGTGCCAGCAGCTACGGGGGTGAGCAGTTCTTC. The full variable domain, completed using reference TRBV5-6 and TRBJ2-1, is DAGVTQSPTHLIKTRGQQVTLRCSPKSGHDTVSWYQQALGQGPQFIFQYYEEEERQRGNFPDRFSGHQFPNYSSELNVNALLLGDSALYLCASSYGGEQFFGPGTRLTVL.

The chain carries TRBV5-1 and TRBJ1-4; unclear D gene. The germline CDR1 and CDR2 sequences are SGHRS and YFSETQ. Trimming removed 4 bases from V and 8 bases from J, with 15 bases in between. The CDR3 is 14 amino acids. The CDR3 DNA follows: TGCGCCAGCAGCCAGGAGCTGTCAGACGAAAAACTGTTTTTT. Translating gives CASSQELSDEKLFF.

This chain uses TRBV6-1 with TRBJ2-7; D is unclear. CDR1 and CDR2 (germline): MNHNS, SASEGT. The V end lost 5 bases, the J end lost 6 bases, and 8 bases lay between the germline ends. CDR3 length: 11 residues. The CDR3 bases are TGTGCCAGCAGTCCTCCGGGCGAGCAGTACTTC. As protein: CASSPPGEQYF.

The rearrangement uses TRBV6-6 and TRBJ1-2; D is uncertain. This CDR3 comprises 13 residues. The germline CDR1 and CDR2 sequences are MNHNY and SVGAGI (reference sequence). Between the trimmed V and J ends, which lost 6 bases and 8 bases, there was a span of 16 bases. The CDR3 nucleotides are TGTGCCAGCAGCTATCAAAATCGGGGAGGCTACACCTTC. This translates into CASSYQNRGGYTF.

The chain carries TRBV20-1 and TRBJ2-7; weak D call: TRBD2 (5 bases). Trimming removed 6 bases at V and 3 bases at J, with 9 bases between. This CDR3 comprises 11 residues. Germline V CDR1 and CDR2: DFQATT, SNEGSKA (reference sequence). CDR3 amino acids: CSATIFYEQYF. For the CDR3, the DNA is TGCAGTGCGACTATCTTCTACGAGCAGTACTTC.

The DNA for the CDR3 is TGCGCCAGCAGCCCGTACTCCAGGGGTAGCAATCAGCCCCAGCATTTT. It is translated as CASSPYSRGSNQPQHF. The genes are TRBV4-1 and TRBJ1-5, with a weak D call TRBD1 (6 bases). Trimming stripped 4 bases from V and 0 bases from J, with 13 bases between. The germline gives CDR1 MGHRA, CDR2 YSYEKL. This CDR3 comprises 16 residues.

This chain's CDR3 is CASSGSWTSGKGGNIQYF. In DNA, the CDR3 is TGTGCCAGTAGCGGGTCGTGGACTAGCGGGAAGGGGGGAAACATTCAGTACTTC. This chain uses TRBV19 with TRBJ2-4; 12 bases fit TRBD2. The length of the CDR3 is 18 residues. V lost 6 bases to trimming and J lost 6 bases; unmatched junction nucleotides: 15. Germline V gene data show CDR1 as LNHDA and CDR2 as SQIVND (reference sequence).

This chain joins TRBV10-3 and TRBJ1-1; TRBD1 might be the D (6 bases). With 4 bases removed from V and 3 bases from J, the gap between germline ends came to 12 bases. In germline, CDR1 is ENHRY, CDR2 SYGVKD. This CDR3 spans 14 amino acids. CDR3 DNA: TGTGCCATCAGTGGTCGACAGGAGCACACTGAAGCTTTCTTT. It is translated as CAISGRQEHTEAFF.

CDR3 loop: CSTRDRYNEQFF. DNA of the CDR3: TGCAGCACCCGGGACAGGTATAATGAGCAGTTCTTC. This chain uses TRBV29-1 with TRBJ2-1, with 8 bases that match TRBD1. Germline trimming cut 8 bases from V and 7 bases from J; bases unmatched to any gene: 7. The germline V gene has CDR1 SQVTM and CDR2 ANQGSEA. The CDR3 covers 12 residues.

About this clone itself: Other DNA sequences within the sample encode an identical CDR3. The genes are TRBV5-1 and TRBJ2-7; 7 positions match TRBD1. The CDR3 runs to 12 residues. V gave up 5 bases and J gave up 6 bases; unmatched junction bases: 5. Germline V lookup: CDR1 SGHRS, CDR2 YFSETQ. The CDR3 nucleotides are TGCGCCAGCAGTCCACAGGGGACCGAGCAGTACTTC. It yields the protein CASSPQGTEQYF. The full variable domain, rest sourced from reference TRBV5-1 and TRBJ2-7, is KAGVTQTPRYLIKTRGQQVTLSCSPISGHRSVSWYQQTPGQGLQFLFEYFSETQRNKGNFPGRFSGRQFSNSRSEMNVSTLELGDSALYLCASSPQGTEQYFGPGTRLTVT.

The rearrangement joins TRBV5-1 to TRBJ2-7; a weak D match, TRBD2 (6 bases). From germline, CDR1 is SGHRS and CDR2 YFSETQ. There are 14 residues in the CDR3. V was trimmed by 1 base and J by 2 bases, leaving 10 bases between them. This chain's CDR3 is CASSLPGVTYEQYF. DNA for the CDR3: TGCGCCAGCAGCTTGCCGGGGGTTACCTACGAGCAGTACTTC.

The DNA of the CDR3 is TGTGCCAGTAGTATACAGATCTTCGCCTATGGCTACACCTTC. Its protein is CASSIQIFAYGYTF. The rearrangement links TRBV19 to TRBJ1-2; no clear D. CDR1 is LNHDA, CDR2 SQIVND, per germline (reference sequence). The CDR3 spans 14 residues. V dropped 2 bases and J dropped 4 bases, with 11 bases sitting between them.

The rearrangement uses TRBV6-1 and TRBJ1-1; 8 bases agree with TRBD1. This CDR3 is 13 amino acids long. CDR1 and CDR2 (germline): MNHNS, SASEGT. The junction had 8 bases not matched to a gene; V was cut back by 9 bases and J by 5 bases. CDR3 coding DNA: TGTGCCAGTGGACAGGGTCCGAGAACTGAAGCTTTCTTT. It translates to CASGQGPRTEAFF.